This T cell receptor beta chain comes out of a study of T cells in Graves' hyperthyroidism and ophthalmopathy. Study findings and constraints: Researchers found most expanded thyroid clonotypes above 0.001 in blood as well.

TCR beta CDR3 sequences were amplified from RNA transcripts. During a first-round RT-PCR of the TCR CDR3, the HTBI primer set was used. TCRdb re-called the multiplex PCR reads with MiXCR, one entry per CDR3 protein. This sample carries hundreds of thousands of distinct CDR3 sequences, more than 11% of them seen once, and the ten largest clones take around 23%. The CDR3 length is 16 residues. The ends were cut back, 5 bases at V and 6 bases at J, with 19 bases in the middle. CDR1 PRHDT and CDR2 FYEKMQ come from the germline V gene (reference sequence). As concerns this clonotype: Its antigen remains unknown.

Sequencing was done on a sample of blood. The receptor was derived from a woman aged 30 to 39 with Graves' hyperthyroidism. The chain recombines TRBV13 with TRBJ2-2, with D possibly called TRBD1 or TRBD2 (6 bases each). The CDR3 region has the DNA TGTGCCAGCAGCAGGGGGTTCGCGGGATCCGCCGGGGAGCTGTTTTTT. Translating it yields CASSRGFAGSAGELFF. Complete variable domain (other parts from reference TRBV13 and TRBJ2-2): AAGVIQSPRHLIKEKRETATLKCYPIPRHDTVYWYQQGPGQDPQFLISFYEKMQSDKGSIPDRFSAQQFSDYHSELNMSSLELGDSALYFCASSRGFAGSAGELFFGEGSRLTVL.